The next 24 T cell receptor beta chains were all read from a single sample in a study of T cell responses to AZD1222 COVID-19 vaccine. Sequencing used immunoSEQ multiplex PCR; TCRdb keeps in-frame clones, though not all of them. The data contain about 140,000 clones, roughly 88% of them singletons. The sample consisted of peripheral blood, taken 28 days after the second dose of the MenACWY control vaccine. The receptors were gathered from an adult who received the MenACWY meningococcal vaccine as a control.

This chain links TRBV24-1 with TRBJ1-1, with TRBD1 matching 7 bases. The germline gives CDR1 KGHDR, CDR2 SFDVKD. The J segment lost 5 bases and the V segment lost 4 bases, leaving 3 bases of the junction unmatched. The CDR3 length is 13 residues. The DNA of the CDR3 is TGTGCCACCAGTGACTCGGACAGGACTGAAGCTTTCTTT. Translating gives CATSDSDRTEAFF.

CDR3 bases: TGTGCCAGCAGTAGAGACGTGGGGAGTTCACCCCTCCACTTT. This translates into CASSRDVGSSPLHF. The V call is TRBV28, the J call TRBJ1-6; D is ambiguous. Trimming stripped 5 bases from V and 9 bases from J, with 14 bases between. This CDR3 comprises 14 residues. Germline assignment: CDR1 MDHEN and CDR2 SYDVKM.

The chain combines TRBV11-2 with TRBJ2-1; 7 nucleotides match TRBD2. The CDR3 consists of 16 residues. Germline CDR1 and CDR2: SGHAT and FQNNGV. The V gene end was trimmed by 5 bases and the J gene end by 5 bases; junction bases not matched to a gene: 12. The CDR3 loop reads CASSPLPRELHNEQFF. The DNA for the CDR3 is TGTGCCAGCAGCCCTCTCCCGCGGGAGTTACACAATGAGCAGTTCTTC. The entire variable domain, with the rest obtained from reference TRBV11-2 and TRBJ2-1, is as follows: EAGVAQSPRYKIIEKRQSVAFWCNPISGHATLYWYQQILGQGPKLLIQFQNNGVVDDSQLPKDRFSAERLKGVDSTLKIQPAKLEDSAVYLCASSPLPRELHNEQFFGPGTRLTVL.

CDR3 nucleotides: TGTGCCAGCAGTCCCGGGACAGGGGTGACTGAAGCTTTCTTT. Protein: CASSPGTGVTEAFF. V and J are TRBV7-6 and TRBJ1-1, with 10 nucleotides matching TRBD1. Germline V lookup: CDR1 SGHVS, CDR2 FNYEAQ. Trimming at V came to 6 bases and at J to 5 bases, leaving 6 bases not matched to a gene. CDR3 length: 14 amino acids.

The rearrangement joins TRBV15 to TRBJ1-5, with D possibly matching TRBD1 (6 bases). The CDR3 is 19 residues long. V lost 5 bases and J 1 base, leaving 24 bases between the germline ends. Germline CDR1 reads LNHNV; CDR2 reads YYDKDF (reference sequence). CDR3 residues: CATSAIQGSQGRSNQPQHF. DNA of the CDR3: TGTGCCACCAGCGCAATTCAGGGGTCTCAAGGGAGGAGCAATCAGCCCCAGCATTTT.

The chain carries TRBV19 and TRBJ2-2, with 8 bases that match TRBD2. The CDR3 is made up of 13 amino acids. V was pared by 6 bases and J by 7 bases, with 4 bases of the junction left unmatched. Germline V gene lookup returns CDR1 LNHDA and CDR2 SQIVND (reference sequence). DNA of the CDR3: TGTGCCAGTAGGATCGGGGGGGTCGGGGAGCTGTTTTTT. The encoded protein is CASRIGGVGELFF.

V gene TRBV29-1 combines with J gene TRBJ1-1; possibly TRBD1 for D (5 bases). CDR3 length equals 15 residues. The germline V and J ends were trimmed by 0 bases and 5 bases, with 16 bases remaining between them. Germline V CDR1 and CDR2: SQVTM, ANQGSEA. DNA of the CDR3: TGCAGCGTTGAAGATAAAGGTTTGGGGCAAACTGAAGCTTTCTTT. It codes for CSVEDKGLGQTEAFF.

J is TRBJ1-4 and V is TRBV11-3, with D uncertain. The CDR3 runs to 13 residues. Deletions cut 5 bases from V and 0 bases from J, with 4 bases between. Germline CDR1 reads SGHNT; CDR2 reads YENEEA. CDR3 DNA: TGTGCCAGCAGCGTGACAACTAATGAAAAACTGTTTTTT. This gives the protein CASSVTTNEKLFF.

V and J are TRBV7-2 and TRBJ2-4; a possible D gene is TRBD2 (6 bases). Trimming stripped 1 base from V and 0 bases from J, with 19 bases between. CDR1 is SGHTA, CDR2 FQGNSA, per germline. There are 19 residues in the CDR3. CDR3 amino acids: CASSLEGRSGWLAKNIQYF. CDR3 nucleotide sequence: TGTGCCAGCAGCTTAGAGGGTCGGAGCGGGTGGCTAGCCAAAAACATTCAGTACTTC.

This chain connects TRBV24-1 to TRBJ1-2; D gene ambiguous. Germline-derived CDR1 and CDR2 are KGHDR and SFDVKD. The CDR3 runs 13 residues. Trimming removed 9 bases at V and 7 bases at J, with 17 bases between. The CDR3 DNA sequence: TGTGCCACCTCCCCCGGGCATTTCCGTGGCTACACCTTC. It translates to CATSPGHFRGYTF.

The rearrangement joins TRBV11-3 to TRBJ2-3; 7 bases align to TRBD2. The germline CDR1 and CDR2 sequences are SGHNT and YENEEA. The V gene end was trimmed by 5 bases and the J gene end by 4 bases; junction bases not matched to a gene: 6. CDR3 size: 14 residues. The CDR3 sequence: CASSRRTRSDTQYF. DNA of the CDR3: TGTGCCAGCAGCCGCCGGACTAGATCAGATACGCAGTATTTT.

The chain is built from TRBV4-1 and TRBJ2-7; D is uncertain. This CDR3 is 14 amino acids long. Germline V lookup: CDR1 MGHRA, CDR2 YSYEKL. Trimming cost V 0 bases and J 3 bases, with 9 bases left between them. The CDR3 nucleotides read TGCGCCAGCAGCCAAGATTTTACGGGCTACGAGCAGTACTTC. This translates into CASSQDFTGYEQYF.

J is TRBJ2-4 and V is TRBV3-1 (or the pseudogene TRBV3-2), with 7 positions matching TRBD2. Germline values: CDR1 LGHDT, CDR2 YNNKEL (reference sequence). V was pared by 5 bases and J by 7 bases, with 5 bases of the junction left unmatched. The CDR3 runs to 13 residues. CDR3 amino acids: CASSGRGTNIQYF. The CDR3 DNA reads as TGTGCCAGCAGCGGGAGGGGAACGAACATTCAGTACTTC.

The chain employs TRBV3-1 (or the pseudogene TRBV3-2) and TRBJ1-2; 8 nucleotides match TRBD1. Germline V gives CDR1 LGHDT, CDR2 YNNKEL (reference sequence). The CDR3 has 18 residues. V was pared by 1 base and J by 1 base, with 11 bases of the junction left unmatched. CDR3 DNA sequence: TGTGCCAGCAGCCAAGTGGGGGGCTACAGGGGGAGTAACTATGGCTACACCTTC. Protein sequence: CASSQVGGYRGSNYGYTF.

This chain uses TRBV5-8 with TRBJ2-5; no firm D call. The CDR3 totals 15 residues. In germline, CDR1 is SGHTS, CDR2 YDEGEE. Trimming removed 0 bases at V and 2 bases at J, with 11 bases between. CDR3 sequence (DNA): TGTGCCAGCAGCTTGGGCTCGGGTAGACAAGAGACCCAGTACTTC. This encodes CASSLGSGRQETQYF.

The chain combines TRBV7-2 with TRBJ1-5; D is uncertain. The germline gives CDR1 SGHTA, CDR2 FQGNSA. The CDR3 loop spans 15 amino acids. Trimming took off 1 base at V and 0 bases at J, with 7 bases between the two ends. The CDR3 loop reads CASSLVGVSNQPQHF. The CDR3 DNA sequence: TGTGCCAGCAGCTTAGTTGGCGTTAGCAATCAGCCCCAGCATTTT.

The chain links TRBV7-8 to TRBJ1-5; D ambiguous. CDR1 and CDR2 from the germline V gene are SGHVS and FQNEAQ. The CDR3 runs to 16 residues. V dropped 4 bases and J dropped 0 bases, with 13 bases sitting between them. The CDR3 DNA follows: TGTGCCAGCAGCTCATACGGACCCGCTAGCAATCAGCCCCAGCATTTT. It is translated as CASSSYGPASNQPQHF.

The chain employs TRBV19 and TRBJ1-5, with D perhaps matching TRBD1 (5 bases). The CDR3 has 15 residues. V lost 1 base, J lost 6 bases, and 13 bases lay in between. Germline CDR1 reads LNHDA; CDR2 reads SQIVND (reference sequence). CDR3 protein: CASSIGGSLGQPQHF. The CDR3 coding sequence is TGTGCCAGTAGTATAGGGGGCAGTCTGGGTCAGCCCCAGCATTTT.

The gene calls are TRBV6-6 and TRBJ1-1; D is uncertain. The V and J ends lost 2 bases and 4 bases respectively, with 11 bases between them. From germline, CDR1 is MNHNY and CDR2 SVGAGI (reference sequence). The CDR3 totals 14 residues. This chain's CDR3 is CASSYPRSGTEAFF. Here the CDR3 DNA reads TGTGCCAGCAGTTACCCACGGTCCGGCACTGAAGCTTTCTTT.

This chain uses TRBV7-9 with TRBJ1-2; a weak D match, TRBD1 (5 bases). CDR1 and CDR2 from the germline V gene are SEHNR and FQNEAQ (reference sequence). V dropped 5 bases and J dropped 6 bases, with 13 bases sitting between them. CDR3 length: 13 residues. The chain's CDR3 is CASSLLVGDGYTF. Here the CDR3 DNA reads TGTGCCAGCAGCCTCTTAGTGGGGGATGGCTACACCTTC.

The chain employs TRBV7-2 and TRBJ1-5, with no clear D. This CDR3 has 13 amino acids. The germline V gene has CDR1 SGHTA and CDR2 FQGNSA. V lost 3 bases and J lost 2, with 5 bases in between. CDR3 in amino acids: CASSFRGNQPQHF. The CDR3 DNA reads TGTGCCAGCAGCTTTAGGGGCAATCAGCCCCAGCATTTT.

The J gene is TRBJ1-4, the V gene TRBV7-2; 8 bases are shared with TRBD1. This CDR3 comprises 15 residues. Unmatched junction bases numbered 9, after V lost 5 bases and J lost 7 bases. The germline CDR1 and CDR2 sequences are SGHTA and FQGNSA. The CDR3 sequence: CASSASTGVFEKLFF. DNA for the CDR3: TGTGCCAGCAGCGCGTCGACAGGGGTATTTGAAAAACTGTTTTTT.

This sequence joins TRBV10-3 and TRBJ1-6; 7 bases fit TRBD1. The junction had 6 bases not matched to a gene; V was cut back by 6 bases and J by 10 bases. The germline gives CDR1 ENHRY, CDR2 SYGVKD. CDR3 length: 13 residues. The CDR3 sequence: CAIRIDRESPLHF. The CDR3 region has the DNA TGTGCCATCAGGATTGACAGGGAATCACCCCTCCACTTT.

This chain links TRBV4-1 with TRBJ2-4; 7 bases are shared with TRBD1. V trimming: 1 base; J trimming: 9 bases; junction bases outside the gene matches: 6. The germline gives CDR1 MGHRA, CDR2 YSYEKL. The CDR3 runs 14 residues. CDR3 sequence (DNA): TGCGCCAGCAGCCAAGCACCGGGACAGACCATTCAGTACTTC. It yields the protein CASSQAPGQTIQYF.